This record covers a single TCR beta chain. Its antigen is undetermined. The germline CDR1 and CDR2 sequences are MDHEN and SYDVKM. Trimming cost V 2 bases and J 2 bases, with 10 bases left between them. This CDR3 is built from 14 residues. MiXCR, run by TCRdb on the reads, gives a single entry per CDR3 protein. The profile shows approximately 590,000 distinct CDR3 sequences, under 45% of them singletons. The sample is drawn from a study of T cell repertoires in cytomegalovirus infection. At the level of the study: As its CMV epitopes, the study selected recently identified HLA-C-restricted and well-studied HLA-B-restricted targets. It can be stated that public TCR beta signatures indicated CMV infection as well as a matching HLA type. Regarding the study as a whole: HLA-C-restricted CMV clonotypes gave the most frequent clonotype in two of eight donors.

The chain couples TRBV28 to TRBJ2-7; D uncertain. This sample comprised cultured PBMCs, obtained from culture after CMV antigen stimulation. This TCR was sampled from a human donor in good health (CMV status not recorded). Some clones in this sample may be carry-over from other donors' samples. CDR3 region: CASSLLGIPYEQYF. The CDR3 coding sequence is TGTGCCAGCAGTTTACTTGGGATTCCCTACGAGCAGTACTTC. The whole variable domain, remainder taken from reference TRBV28 and TRBJ2-7, is DVKVTQSSRYLVKRTGEKVFLECVQDMDHENMFWYRQDPGLGLRLIYFSYDVKMKEKGDIPEGYSVSREKKERFSLILESASTNQTSMYLCASSLLGIPYEQYFGPGTRLTVT.